This TCR beta chain appears in the sequencing data of a study of blood T cell repertoires in COVID-19. V shed 0 bases, J shed 3 bases, and the junction held 6 bases outside the gene matches. The CDR3 runs 15 residues. Per the germline V gene, CDR1 is SGHRS and CDR2 is YFSETQ. Repertoires were generated with immunoSEQ multiplex PCR, while TCRdb's copy carries only in-frame clones and drops some. Among tens of thousands of clones listed, 80% to 90% were seen once. The chain uses TRBV5-1 and TRBJ2-7; 7 nucleotides line up with TRBD2. The receptor comes from a man at least 80 years old with acute or convalescent COVID-19. Sample: peripheral blood. The DNA for the CDR3 is TGCGCCAGCAGCTTGGGTGGGGACTATGGCTACGAGCAGTACTTC. It codes for CASSLGGDYGYEQYF.